This record looks at one T cell receptor beta chain sequence and its context. The antigen this receptor binds is unknown. Base qualities are not provided; no much larger clone lies one nucleotide away. TCRbeta CDR3 regions were amplified from genomic DNA using the immunoSEQ Assay, a bias-controlled multiplex PCR. On the study's bioinformatics: Within the assay, amplification of reference gene primers was used to estimate how many nucleated cells each sample contained. Sequence reads were collapsed and filtered to measure the absolute abundance of every unique TCRbeta CDR3 rearrangement. Productive Simpson clonality was computed per sample as the square root of Simpson's diversity index over productive rearrangements. TCRdb re-hosts the immuneACCESS table, in-frame sequences only. Its copies lack some clones; in the studies checked, an unresolved V gene accounts for under half of them, and the cause for the rest is not known. Clone size and V and J calls were adopted from that table, with D and trimming inferred from the DNA. This sample gives some 270,000 clones in total; about 89% of them show up just once. The top ten constitute around 1.5% of the sample.

These data originate in a study of blood T cell repertoires in COVID-19 (dated by TCRdb to between 2020 and 2021). With regard to the full study: Collaborator samples came from the United States, Italy and Spain and covered acute and convalescent phases of COVID-19. The prospective study material was composed of cDNA or gDNA derived from T cells, B-cell-depleted T cells, or PBMCs. The dataset comprised deeply sampled blood TCRbeta repertoires from subjects exposed to, actively infected with, or recovered from COVID-19. The repertoires were made available in a free public database intended to serve as a resource for research on the immune response to SARS-CoV-2. The samples were drawn from two sources: the first 160 participants of the ongoing ImmuneRACE study, and 1,000 to 1,500 subjects contributed by 6 global collaborators. The sample metadata nearly always contained a de-identified subject ID, COVID-19 status, age in years and sex. HLA class I and class II types, where available, came from metadata supplied by the sample provider rather than from assay-based typing. Overall study outcomes, separate from this receptor: Clinical and demographic metadata were provided uncurated, with the amount varying by source and participant.

The CDR3 covers 17 residues, taking in both the cysteine and the phenylalanine. Only the CDR3 portion is preserved as DNA: 51 bases, with reading frame beginning at the first base. In the germline V gene, CDR1 corresponds to MGHRA and CDR2 to YSYEKL. For this chain, trimming is 3 bases at the V end and 6 bases at the J end, and the number of junction bases without a gene match is 10. Samples from volunteer blood donors who had recovered from COVID-19 were contributed by a second Seattle source. The collaborating institutions used their own protocols to collect whole blood in K2EDTA tubes. For TCRbeta analysis, collaborators shipped samples in one of three forms: frozen whole blood, isolated PBMCs, or DNA extracted from either of those sample types.

The rearrangement combines TRBV4-1 with TRBJ2-2; the junction holds 10 bases that match TRBD2. The sequenced sample was peripheral blood. This receptor was obtained from a woman aged 60 to 75 who had recovered from COVID-19. The DNA reads TGCGCCAGCAGCCAGGGGAGCGGGGGGGCCGTCGCCGGGGAGCTGTTTTTT. This translates into CASSQGSGGAVAGELFF.